The clone carrying this T cell receptor (beta chain) was observed many times. Its antigen remains unknown. Scientists amplified the TCR beta CDR3 regions from RNA transcripts. RT-PCR was first run with HTBI primers, then multiplex PCR in a second round. TCRdb processed the multiplex PCR reads anew with MiXCR; each CDR3 protein has one entry. The sample lists about 400,000 distinct CDR3 sequences, around 20% occurring once. This sample was included in a study of Graves' ophthalmopathy and Graves' hyperthyroidism. Across the study: Peripheral blood was obtained at first diagnosis, ahead of any treatment. Notes on the study in general: The model reached approximately 71% sensitivity and approximately 72% specificity for predicting ophthalmopathy progression. Thyroid clonotypes that were expanded above 0.001 frequency mostly also appeared in blood.

Moderate-to-severe activity, CAS at least 3, NOSPECS at least 4 and duration under 3 months characterized donors with ophthalmopathy. Germline V lookup: CDR1 MNHEY, CDR2 SVGEGT. The length of the CDR3 is 13 residues. Trimming removed 2 bases at V and 1 base at J, with 6 bases between. This rearrangement joins TRBV6-2 or TRBV6-3 to TRBJ2-7; no reliable D call. Material for sequencing was peripheral blood. The sequence was obtained from a woman aged 18-35 years with Graves' ophthalmopathy. CDR3 bases: TGTGCCAGCAGTTACCTACTGTCCTACGAGCAGTACTTC. This gives the protein CASSYLLSYEQYF.